The T cell receptor (beta chain) under discussion was sequenced for a study of CD8+ T cells in alopecia areata. Background on the study: Treatment ran 6 to 18 months, with 6 months of follow-up afterward.

Stated treatment: oral pan-JAK inhibitor, 5-10 mg twice daily. Reverse transcribed after extraction, RNA yielded cDNA as the sequencing template. Assay: immunoSEQ multiplex PCR; the TCRdb copy retains only in-frame clones and omits some. The sample consists of around 200,000 clones, about three fifths of them appearing once. Study-level points and caveats: Lesional tissue from the scalp (especially in alopecia totalis/universalis) showed higher clonality than normal scalp. A large proportion of expanded lesional clones were detected persisting in scalp and blood during tofacitinib.

The CDR3 sequence is 15 residues long. From germline, CDR1 is SNHLY and CDR2 FYNNEI. The trim removed 6 bases at V and 4 bases at J, leaving 7 bases unmatched. This clone came up a few times. Its antigen is undetermined. This TCR derives from a human donor with alopecia areata. The sequenced sample was CD8+ T cells sorted from blood, obtained at week 24, from a patient treated with tofacitinib. The chain employs TRBV2 and TRBJ1-5; 9 positions match TRBD1. This CDR3 reads CASRGDRVGNQPQHF. The CDR3 region has the DNA TGTGCCAGCAGGGGGGACAGGGTAGGGAATCAGCCCCAGCATTTT.